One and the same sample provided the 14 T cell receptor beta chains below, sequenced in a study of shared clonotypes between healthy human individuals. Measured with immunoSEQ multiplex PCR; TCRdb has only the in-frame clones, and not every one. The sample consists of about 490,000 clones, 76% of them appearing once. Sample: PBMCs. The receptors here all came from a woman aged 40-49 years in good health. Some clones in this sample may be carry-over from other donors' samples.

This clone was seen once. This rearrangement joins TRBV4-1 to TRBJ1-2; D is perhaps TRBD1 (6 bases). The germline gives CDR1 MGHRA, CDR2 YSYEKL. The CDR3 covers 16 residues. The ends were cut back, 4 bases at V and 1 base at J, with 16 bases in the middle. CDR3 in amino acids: CASSPPPGAVNYGYTF. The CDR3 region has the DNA TGCGCCAGCAGCCCCCCCCCGGGGGCGGTTAACTATGGCTACACCTTC.

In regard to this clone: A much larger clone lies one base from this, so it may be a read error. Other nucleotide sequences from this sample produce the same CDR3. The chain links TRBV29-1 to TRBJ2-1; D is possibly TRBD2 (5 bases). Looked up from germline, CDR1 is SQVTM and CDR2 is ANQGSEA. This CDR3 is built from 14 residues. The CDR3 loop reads CSVAGSGNYNEQFF. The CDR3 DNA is TGCAGCGTTGCTGGGAGCGGAAATTACAACGAGCAGTTCTTC.

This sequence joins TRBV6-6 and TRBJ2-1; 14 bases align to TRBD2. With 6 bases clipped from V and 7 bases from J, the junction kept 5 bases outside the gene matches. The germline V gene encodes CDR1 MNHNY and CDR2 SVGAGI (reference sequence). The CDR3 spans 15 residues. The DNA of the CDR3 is TGTGCCAGCAGCCATGGACTAGCGGGAGGAAATGAGCAGTTCTTC. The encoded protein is CASSHGLAGGNEQFF.

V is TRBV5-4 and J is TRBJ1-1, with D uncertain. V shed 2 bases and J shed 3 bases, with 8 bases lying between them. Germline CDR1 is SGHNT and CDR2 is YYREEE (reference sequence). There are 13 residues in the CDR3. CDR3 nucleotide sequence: TGTGCCAGCAGCTTACAAACGCACACTGAAGCTTTCTTT. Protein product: CASSLQTHTEAFF.

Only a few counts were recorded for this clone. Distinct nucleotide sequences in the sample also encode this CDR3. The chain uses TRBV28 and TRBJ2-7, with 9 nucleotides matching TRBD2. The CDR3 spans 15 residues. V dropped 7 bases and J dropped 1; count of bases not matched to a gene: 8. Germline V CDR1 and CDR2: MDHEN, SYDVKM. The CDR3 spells CASTIAGVGSYEQYF. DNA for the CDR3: TGTGCCAGCACCATAGCGGGAGTTGGATCCTACGAGCAGTACTTC.

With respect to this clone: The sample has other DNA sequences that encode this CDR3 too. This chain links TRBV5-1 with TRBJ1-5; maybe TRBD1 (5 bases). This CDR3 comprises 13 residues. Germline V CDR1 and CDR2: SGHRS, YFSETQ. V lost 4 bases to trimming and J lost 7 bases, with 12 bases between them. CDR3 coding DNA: TGCGCCAGCAGCCTGCAGGGAGGACAGCCCCAGCATTTT. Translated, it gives CASSLQGGQPQHF.

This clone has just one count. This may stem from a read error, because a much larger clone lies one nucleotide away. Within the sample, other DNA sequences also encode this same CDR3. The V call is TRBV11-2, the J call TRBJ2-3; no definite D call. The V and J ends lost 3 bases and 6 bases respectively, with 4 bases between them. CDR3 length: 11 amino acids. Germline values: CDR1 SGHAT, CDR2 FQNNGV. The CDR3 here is CASSFGDTQYF. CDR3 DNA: TGTGCCAGCAGCTTTGGGGATACGCAGTATTTT.

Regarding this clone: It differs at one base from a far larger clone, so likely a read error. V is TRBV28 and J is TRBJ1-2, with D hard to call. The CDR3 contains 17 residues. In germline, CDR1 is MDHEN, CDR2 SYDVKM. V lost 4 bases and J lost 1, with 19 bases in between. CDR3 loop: CASSSARSPAINYGYTF. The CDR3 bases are TGTGCCAGCAGTTCAGCTCGGTCACCTGCTATTAACTATGGCTACACCTTC.

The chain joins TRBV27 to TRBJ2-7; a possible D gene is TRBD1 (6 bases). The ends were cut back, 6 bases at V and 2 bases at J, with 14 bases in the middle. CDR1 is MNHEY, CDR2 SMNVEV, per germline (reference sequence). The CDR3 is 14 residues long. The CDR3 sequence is CASSQGTFPYEQYF. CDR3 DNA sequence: TGTGCCAGCAGCCAGGGGACCTTTCCCTACGAGCAGTACTTC.

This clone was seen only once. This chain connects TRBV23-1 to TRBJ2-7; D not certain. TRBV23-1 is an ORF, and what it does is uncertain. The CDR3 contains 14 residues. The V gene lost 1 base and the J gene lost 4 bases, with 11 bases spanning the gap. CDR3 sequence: CASSQLFRKYEQYF. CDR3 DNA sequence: TGCGCCAGCAGTCAATTGTTCAGGAAGTACGAGCAGTACTTC.

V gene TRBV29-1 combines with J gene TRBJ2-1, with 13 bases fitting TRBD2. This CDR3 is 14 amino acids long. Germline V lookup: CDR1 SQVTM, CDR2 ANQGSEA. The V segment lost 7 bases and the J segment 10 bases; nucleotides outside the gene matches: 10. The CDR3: CSGVPGLAGFEQFF. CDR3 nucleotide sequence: TGCAGCGGGGTTCCGGGACTAGCGGGATTCGAGCAGTTCTTC.

The CDR3 sequence: CASSSGLAVTYNEQFF. Written as DNA, the CDR3 is TGCGCCAGCAGCTCGGGACTAGCGGTAACCTACAATGAGCAGTTCTTC. V gene TRBV5-1 combines with J gene TRBJ2-1; TRBD2 agrees at 11 bases. The junction had 4 bases not matched to a gene; V was cut back by 3 bases and J by 2 bases. CDR1 and CDR2 from the germline V gene are SGHRS and YFSETQ. The CDR3 is 16 residues long.

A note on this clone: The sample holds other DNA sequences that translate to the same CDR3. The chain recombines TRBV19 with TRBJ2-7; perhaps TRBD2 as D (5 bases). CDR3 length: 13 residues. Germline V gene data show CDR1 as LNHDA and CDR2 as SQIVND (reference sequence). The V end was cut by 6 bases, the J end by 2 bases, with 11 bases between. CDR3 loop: CASRPTGTYEQYF. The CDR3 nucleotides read TGTGCCAGTAGGCCCACCGGGACCTACGAGCAGTACTTC.

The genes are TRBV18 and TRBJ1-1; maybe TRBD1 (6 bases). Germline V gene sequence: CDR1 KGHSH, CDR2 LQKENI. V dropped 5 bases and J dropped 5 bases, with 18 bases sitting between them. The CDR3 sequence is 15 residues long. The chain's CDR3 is CASSVTGRGRTEAFF. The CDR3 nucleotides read TGTGCCAGCTCAGTAACCGGGAGGGGGAGGACTGAAGCTTTCTTT.